This TCR beta chain emerged from a study of T cells after yellow fever vaccination. General study findings and limits: Abundant clonotypes from the bulk population could get into FACS-sorted repertoires as contaminants. The secondary response peaked faster, at day 5 versus 15, but was weaker.

TCRdb reprocessed the 5' RACE reads with MiXCR, giving one entry per CDR3 protein. The sample gives 110,000 to 150,000 distinct CDR3 sequences, less than 8.5% of which show up once; 0.55% to 0.7% is in the top ten. This clonotype was detected many times. Its specificity is not known. Germline V lookup: CDR1 SEHNR, CDR2 FQNEAQ (reference sequence). This CDR3 comprises 16 residues. V dropped 0 bases and J dropped 5 bases, with 16 bases sitting between them. J is TRBJ2-5 and V is TRBV7-9; weak D call: TRBD1 (6 bases). This receptor was obtained from a man younger than 40 who received the YFV17D yellow fever vaccine. The sequencing here drew on CD4+ T cells sorted from PBMCs, taken 10 days after the yellow fever booster vaccination. In DNA, the CDR3 is TGTGCCAGCAGCTTAGCGGCCAGGGGCCGTCGGGAGACCCAGTACTTC. Translating it yields CASSLAARGRRETQYF.